These T cell receptor beta chains were read from a single sample in a study of control samples from healthy donors and cancer patients. TCRdb's table, derived via immunoSEQ multiplex PCR, lists solely in-frame clones and lacks some. Among about 140,000 clones listed, 75% to 90% were seen once. The sequenced sample consisted of blood. Receptor source: a woman in her twenties or thirties in good health. Both conserved end residues are part of each CDR3. Each record gives: clone size, D gene, J gene, V gene, CDR3 DNA, CDR3 protein. A D gene is named only where the DNA matches it firmly. The size field is filled for only some rows; it gives once, few, many or a size class.

NA,NA,TRBJ2-2,TRBV2,TGTGCCAGCAGTTGGACGGAGAGCACCGGGGAGCTGTTTTTT,CASSWTESTGELFF
NA,NA,TRBJ1-4,TRBV19,TGTGCCAGTAGTATCGTGACAGGAGAGGGAAAACTGTTTTTT,CASSIVTGEGKLFF
NA,NA,TRBJ1-4,TRBV7-2,TGTGCCAGCAGCCAAATGGGTAGGCTGGCACCCGGTAATGAAAAACTGTTTTTT,CASSQMGRLAPGNEKLFF
once,TRBD1,TRBJ2-3,TRBV5-1,TGCGCCAGCAGCGTCGGGACAGAAAGCACAGATACGCAGTATTTT,CASSVGTESTDTQYF
NA,NA,TRBJ2-7,TRBV7-2,TGTGCCAGCAGCGCCACTGGGGGCGGCGGTTCCTACGAGCAGTACTTC,CASSATGGGGSYEQYF
NA,TRBD1,TRBJ1-6,TRBV14,TGTGCCAGCAGCCTCACAGGGGATTCACCCCTCCACTTT,CASSLTGDSPLHF
NA,NA,TRBJ1-2,TRBV7-8,TGTGCCAGCAGCGAACGACAGGTTCCCGGCTATGGCTACACCTTC,CASSERQVPGYGYTF
few,NA,TRBJ2-3,TRBV5-1,TGCGCCAGCAGCGCTGGGACAGATACGCAGTATTTT,CASSAGTDTQYF
NA,TRBD1,TRBJ1-2,TRBV5-4,TGTGCCAGCAGCGGCGGGACAGGGGCTAACTATGGCTACACCTTC,CASSGGTGANYGYTF
NA,TRBD1,TRBJ1-5,TRBV24-1,TGTGCCACCAATTCCGGGACAGGCGTAAGTGGGCTCCACTATAGCAATCAGCCCCAGCATTTT,CATNSGTGVSGLHYSNQPQHF
NA,NA,TRBJ2-7,TRBV2,TGTGCCAGCAGTGAAGCGAAGGGCTTGAGGGCCTACGAGCAGTACTTC,CASSEAKGLRAYEQYF
NA,NA,TRBJ2-1,TRBV9,TGTGCCAGCAGCGGCGGCGGGAACCACAATGAGCAGTTCTTC,CASSGGGNHNEQFF
NA,TRBD1,TRBJ2-7,TRBV4-2,TGTGCCAGCGTGACAGGGACGAACGAGCAGTACTTC,CASVTGTNEQYF
NA,NA,TRBJ2-6,TRBV7-3,TGTGCCAGCAGCCCCCAGGGGCCCGGGGCCAACGTCCTGACTTTC,CASSPQGPGANVLTF
NA,TRBD1,TRBJ1-5,TRBV2,TGTGCCAGCACCCCTGGACAGGGCACTAATCAGCCCCAGCATTTT,CASTPGQGTNQPQHF
NA,NA,TRBJ2-7,TRBV5-4,TGTGCCAGCAGCTTGGTTCCGGAGGGGGAGCAGTACTTC,CASSLVPEGEQYF
NA,NA,TRBJ2-5,TRBV11-3,TGTGCCAGCAGCTTTGGCCAATCAAACCAAGAGACCCAGTACTTC,CASSFGQSNQETQYF
NA,TRBD2,TRBJ2-1,TRBV6-5,TGTGCCAGCATATTAGCGGGTTTCAATGAGCAGTTCTTC,CASILAGFNEQFF
NA,NA,TRBJ1-6,TRBV2,TGTGCCAGCAGTGACAGGGTTTCACCCCTCCACTTT,CASSDRVSPLHF
once,NA,TRBJ2-1,TRBV2,TGTGCCAGCAGTGAAAGCGCGGGCGGCTACAATGAGCAGTTCTTC,CASSESAGGYNEQFF
once,NA,TRBJ2-5,TRBV3-1/TRBV3-2,TGTGCCAGCAGCTACGGAGGGGCGGGAGAGACCCAGTACTTC,CASSYGGAGETQYF
NA,NA,TRBJ2-3,TRBV20-1,TGCAGTCTTCGGTCCGGGGATACGCAGTATTTT,CSLRSGDTQYF
NA,NA,TRBJ1-4,TRBV5-1,TGCGCCAGCAGGCTAGACAGACCGCCCGAAAAACTGTTTTTT,CASRLDRPPEKLFF
few,NA,TRBJ1-2,TRBV5-1,TGCGCCAGCAACCCAAGCGGGGGATACTATGGCTACACCTTC,CASNPSGGYYGYTF
NA,TRBD1,TRBJ1-2,TRBV19,TGTGCCAGTAGCTCTGGACTACAGGGGGCGATTAACTATGGCTACACCTTC,CASSSGLQGAINYGYTF
NA,NA,TRBJ1-2,TRBV6-6,TGTGCCAGCGGTTACTCCCTCAGCGGCTACACCTTC,CASGYSLSGYTF
NA,NA,TRBJ1-6,TRBV19,TGTGCCAGCACCAGATCCGGGACACATAATTCACCCCTCCACTTT,CASTRSGTHNSPLHF
NA,NA,TRBJ2-5,TRBV7-8,TGTGCCAGCAGCTCCGCACTAGGCCCGCAAGAGACCCAGTACTTC,CASSSALGPQETQYF
NA,NA,TRBJ2-2,TRBV5-5,TGTGCCAGCAGAGGGCTAGCGCTTAACACCGGGGAGCTGTTTTTT,CASRGLALNTGELFF
once,NA,TRBJ2-7,TRBV6-5,TGTGCCAGCAGGGGAGGTGGCGGCAGCCCCTACGAGCAGTACTTC,CASRGGGGSPYEQYF
NA,TRBD2,TRBJ2-7,TRBV6-6,TGTGCCAGCAGAAACCCTAGCGGGGTGTCCTACGAGCAGTACTTC,CASRNPSGVSYEQYF
NA,NA,TRBJ2-1,TRBV29-1,TGCAGCGTTGAGGATGGGAGCTCCTACAATGAGCAGTTCTTC,CSVEDGSSYNEQFF
NA,TRBD1,TRBJ2-1,TRBV29-1,TGCAGCGTTGAGCCGGACAGGGGGGTTTACAATGAGCAGTTCTTC,CSVEPDRGVYNEQFF
NA,NA,TRBJ2-5,TRBV19,TGTGCCAGTAGCACAAGAGGGACGTCCCAAGAGACCCAGTACTTC,CASSTRGTSQETQYF
NA,TRBD1,TRBJ1-2,TRBV5-4,TGTGCCAGCAGCGCCCGGGACAGTCGGATTAGCTATGGCTACACCTTC,CASSARDSRISYGYTF
NA,TRBD1,TRBJ2-4,TRBV4-1,TGCGCCAGCAGCCCCCGGACAGGGGAGGGGGCCAAAAACATTCAGTACTTC,CASSPRTGEGAKNIQYF
NA,TRBD1,TRBJ1-5,TRBV19,TGTGCCAGTAGTATTAGGGGACAAAGGACAGGGGACAATCAGCCCCAGCATTTT,CASSIRGQRTGDNQPQHF
NA,NA,TRBJ1-5,TRBV7-2,TGTGCCAGCAGCTTAGATAGGGATCAGCCCCAGCATTTT,CASSLDRDQPQHF
NA,NA,TRBJ2-3,TRBV19,TGTGCCAGTAGTACCCGGACGGGCGGTACGCAGTATTTT,CASSTRTGGTQYF
NA,NA,TRBJ1-1,TRBV19,TGTGCCAGTAGTATAGCTCTGGGTGCTGAAGCTTTCTTT,CASSIALGAEAFF
once,NA,TRBJ2-2,TRBV10-3,TGTGCCTCCTTGGCCCCGAACACCGGGGAGCTGTTTTTT,CASLAPNTGELFF
few,NA,TRBJ2-7,TRBV21-1,TGTGCCAGCAGCAAACAAGGCGAGCAGTACTTC,CASSKQGEQYF
NA,NA,TRBJ2-7,TRBV5-1,TGCGCCAGCAGCTTGATCCGGGGCGCCGGGGGCGAGCAGTACTTC,CASSLIRGAGGEQYF
NA,NA,TRBJ1-4,TRBV7-9,TGTGCCAGCAGCTTCTATACAGGGCCTAATGAAAAACTGTTTTTT,CASSFYTGPNEKLFF
NA,NA,TRBJ1-3,TRBV5-1,TGCGCCAGCAGCCAAGGGGGATCTGGAAACACCATATATTTT,CASSQGGSGNTIYF
NA,NA,TRBJ1-2,TRBV7-8,TGTGCCAGCAGCTTAAACTCGGGCCCGTATGGCTACACCTTC,CASSLNSGPYGYTF
NA,NA,TRBJ2-5,TRBV6-7,TGTGCCAGCAGTTACTCGGGACGTGGGATTTGGACCCAGTACTTC,CASSYSGRGIWTQYF
NA,NA,TRBJ1-6,TRBV5-1,TGCGCCAGCAGCTTGGGACGGAATAATTCACCCCTCCACTTT,CASSLGRNNSPLHF
medium-sized,NA,TRBJ1-1,TRBV21-1,TGTGCCAGCAGCAAATCAGGGGGCAAGCGGAACACTGAAGCTTTCTTT,CASSKSGGKRNTEAFF
once,TRBD1,TRBJ2-7,TRBV11-3,TGTGCCAGCAGCTTAAGGGCTGGACAGGGATGGAACTACGAGCAGTACTTC,CASSLRAGQGWNYEQYF
NA,NA,TRBJ2-7,TRBV18,TGTGCCAGCTCACCACCGTCCCAGGGATCCTACGAGCAGTACTTC,CASSPPSQGSYEQYF